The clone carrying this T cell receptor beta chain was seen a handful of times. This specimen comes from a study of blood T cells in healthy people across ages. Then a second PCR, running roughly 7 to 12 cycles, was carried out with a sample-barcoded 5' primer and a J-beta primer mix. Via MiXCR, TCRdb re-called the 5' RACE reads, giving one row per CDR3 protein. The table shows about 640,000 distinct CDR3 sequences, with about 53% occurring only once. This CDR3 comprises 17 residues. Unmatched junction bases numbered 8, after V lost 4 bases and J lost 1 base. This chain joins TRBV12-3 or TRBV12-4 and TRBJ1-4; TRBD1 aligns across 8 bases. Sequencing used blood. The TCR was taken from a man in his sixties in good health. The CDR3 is CASSSSRGLETNEKLFF. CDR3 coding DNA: TGTGCCAGCAGTTCCAGCAGGGGGCTAGAAACTAATGAAAAACTGTTTTTT.